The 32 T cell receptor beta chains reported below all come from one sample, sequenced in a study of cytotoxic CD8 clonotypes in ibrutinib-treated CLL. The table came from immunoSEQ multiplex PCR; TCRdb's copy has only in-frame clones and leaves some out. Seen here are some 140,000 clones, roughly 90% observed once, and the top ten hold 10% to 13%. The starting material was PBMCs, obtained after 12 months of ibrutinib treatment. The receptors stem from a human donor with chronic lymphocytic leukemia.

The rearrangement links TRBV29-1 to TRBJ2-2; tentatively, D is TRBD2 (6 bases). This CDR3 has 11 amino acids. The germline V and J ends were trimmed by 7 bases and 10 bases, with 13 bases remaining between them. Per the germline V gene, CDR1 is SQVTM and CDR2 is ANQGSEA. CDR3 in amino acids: CSADSGVELFF. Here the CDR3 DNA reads TGCAGCGCCGATAGCGGTGTGGAGCTGTTTTTT.

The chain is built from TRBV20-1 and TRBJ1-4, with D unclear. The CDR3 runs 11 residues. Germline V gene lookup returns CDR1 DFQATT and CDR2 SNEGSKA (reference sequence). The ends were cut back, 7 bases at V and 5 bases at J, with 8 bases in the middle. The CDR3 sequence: CSVTANEKLFF. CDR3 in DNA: TGCAGTGTAACAGCGAATGAAAAACTGTTTTTT.

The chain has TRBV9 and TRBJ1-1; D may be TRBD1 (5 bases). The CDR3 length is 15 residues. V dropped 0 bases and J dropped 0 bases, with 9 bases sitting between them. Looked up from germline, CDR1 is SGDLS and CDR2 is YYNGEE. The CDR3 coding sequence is TGTGCCAGCAGCGTAGGGGGCGGACTGAACACTGAAGCTTTCTTT. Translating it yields CASSVGGGLNTEAFF.

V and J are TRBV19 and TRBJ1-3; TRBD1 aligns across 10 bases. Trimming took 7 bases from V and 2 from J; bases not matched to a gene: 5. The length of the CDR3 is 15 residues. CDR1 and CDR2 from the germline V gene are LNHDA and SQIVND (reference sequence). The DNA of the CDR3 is TGTGCCAGTACCCGACAGGGGGCTCCTGGAAACACCATATATTTT. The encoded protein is CASTRQGAPGNTIYF.

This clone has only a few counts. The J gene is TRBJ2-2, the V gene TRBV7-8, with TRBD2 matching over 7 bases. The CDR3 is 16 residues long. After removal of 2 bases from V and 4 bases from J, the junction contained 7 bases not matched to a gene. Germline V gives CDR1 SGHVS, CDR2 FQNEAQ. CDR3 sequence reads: CASSLYGRRSTGELFF. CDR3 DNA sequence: TGTGCCAGCAGCTTATACGGGAGGCGAAGCACCGGGGAGCTGTTTTTT. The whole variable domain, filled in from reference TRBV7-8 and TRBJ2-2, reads GAGVSQSPRYKVAKRGQDVALRCDPISGHVSLFWYQQALGQGPEFLTYFQNEAQLDKSGLPSDRFFAERPEGSVSTLKIQRTQQEDSAVYLCASSLYGRRSTGELFFGEGSRLTVL.

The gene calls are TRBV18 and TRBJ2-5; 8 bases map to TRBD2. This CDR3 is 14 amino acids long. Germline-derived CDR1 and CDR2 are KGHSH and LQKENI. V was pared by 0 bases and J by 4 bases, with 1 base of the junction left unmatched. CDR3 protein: CASSPPAGGETQYF. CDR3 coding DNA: TGTGCCAGCTCACCACCGGCGGGAGGAGAGACCCAGTACTTC.

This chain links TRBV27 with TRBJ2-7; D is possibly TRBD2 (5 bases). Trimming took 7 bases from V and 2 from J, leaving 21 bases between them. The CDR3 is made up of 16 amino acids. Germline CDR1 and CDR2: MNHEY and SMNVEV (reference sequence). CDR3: CASIPPRELATYEQYF. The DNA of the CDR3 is TGTGCCAGCATCCCCCCCCGGGAATTAGCTACCTACGAGCAGTACTTC.

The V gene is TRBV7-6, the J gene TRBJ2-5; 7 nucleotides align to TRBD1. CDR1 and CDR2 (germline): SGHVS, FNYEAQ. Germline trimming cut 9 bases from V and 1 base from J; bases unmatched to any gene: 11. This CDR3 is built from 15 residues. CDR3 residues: CASQNRGGTQETQYF. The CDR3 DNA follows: TGTGCCAGTCAGAACAGGGGTGGAACCCAAGAGACCCAGTACTTC.

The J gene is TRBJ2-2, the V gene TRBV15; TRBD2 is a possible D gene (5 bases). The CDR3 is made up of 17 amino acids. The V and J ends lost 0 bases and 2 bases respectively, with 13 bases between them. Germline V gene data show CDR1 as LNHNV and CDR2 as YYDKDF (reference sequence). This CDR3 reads CATSREALALNTGELFF. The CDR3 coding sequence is TGTGCCACCAGCAGAGAGGCCCTAGCCCTAAACACCGGGGAGCTGTTTTTT.

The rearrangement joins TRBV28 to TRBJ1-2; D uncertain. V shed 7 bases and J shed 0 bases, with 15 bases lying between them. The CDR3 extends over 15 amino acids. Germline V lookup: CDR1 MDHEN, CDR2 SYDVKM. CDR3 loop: CASTLTRGPNYGYTF. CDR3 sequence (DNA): TGTGCCAGCACCCTAACCCGAGGCCCTAACTATGGCTACACCTTC.

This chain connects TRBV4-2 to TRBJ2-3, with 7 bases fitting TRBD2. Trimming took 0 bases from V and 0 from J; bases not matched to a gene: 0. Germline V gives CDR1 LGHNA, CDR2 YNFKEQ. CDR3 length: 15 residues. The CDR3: CASSQDSGSTDTQYF. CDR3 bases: TGTGCCAGCAGCCAAGATAGCGGGAGCACAGATACGCAGTATTTT.

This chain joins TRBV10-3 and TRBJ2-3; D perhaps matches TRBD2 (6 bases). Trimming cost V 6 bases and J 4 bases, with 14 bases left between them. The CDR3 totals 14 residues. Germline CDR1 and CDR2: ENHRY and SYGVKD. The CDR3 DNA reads TGTGCCATCAGCCGACTAGGTAGGGCAGATACGCAGTATTTT. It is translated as CAISRLGRADTQYF.

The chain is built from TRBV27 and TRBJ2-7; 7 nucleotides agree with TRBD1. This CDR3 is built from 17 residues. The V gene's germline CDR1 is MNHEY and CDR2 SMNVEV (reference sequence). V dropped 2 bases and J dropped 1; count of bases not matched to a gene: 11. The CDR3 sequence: CASSLTGALGGSYEQYF. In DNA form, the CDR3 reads TGTGCCAGCAGTTTAACAGGGGCCTTAGGTGGGTCCTACGAGCAGTACTTC.

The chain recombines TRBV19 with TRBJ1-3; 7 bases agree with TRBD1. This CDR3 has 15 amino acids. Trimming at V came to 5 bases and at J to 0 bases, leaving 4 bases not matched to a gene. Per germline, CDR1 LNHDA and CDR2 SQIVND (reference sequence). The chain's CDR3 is CASSWQGDSGNTIYF. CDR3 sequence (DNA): TGTGCCAGTAGTTGGCAGGGGGACTCTGGAAACACCATATATTTT.

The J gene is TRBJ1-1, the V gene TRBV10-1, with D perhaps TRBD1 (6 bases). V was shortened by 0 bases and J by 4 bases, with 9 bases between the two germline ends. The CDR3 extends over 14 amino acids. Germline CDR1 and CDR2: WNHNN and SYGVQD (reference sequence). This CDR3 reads CASSESGRGTEAFF. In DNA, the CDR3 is TGCGCCAGCAGTGAGTCGGGCAGGGGCACTGAAGCTTTCTTT.

The CDR3 region is CASSLGTGEHNEQFF. The CDR3 DNA sequence: TGCGCCAGCAGCTTGGGCACGGGAGAGCACAATGAGCAGTTCTTC. V usage is TRBV5-1 and J usage is TRBJ2-1; D possibly corresponds to TRBD2 (6 bases). The CDR3 totals 15 residues. V shed 0 bases and J shed 5 bases, with 12 bases lying between them. Germline V gene lookup returns CDR1 SGHRS and CDR2 YFSETQ.

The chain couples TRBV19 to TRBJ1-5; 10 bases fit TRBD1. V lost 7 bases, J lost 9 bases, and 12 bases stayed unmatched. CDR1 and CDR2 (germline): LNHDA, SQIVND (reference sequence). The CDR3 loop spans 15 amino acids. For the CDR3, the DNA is TGTGCCAGTACCCCGGACAGGGGGAATCAGCGGCCCCAGCATTTT. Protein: CASTPDRGNQRPQHF.

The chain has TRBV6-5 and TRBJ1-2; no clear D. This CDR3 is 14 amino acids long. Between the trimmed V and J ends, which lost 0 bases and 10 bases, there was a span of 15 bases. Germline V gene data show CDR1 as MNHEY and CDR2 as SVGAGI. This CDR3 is CASSYSIDLGFYTF. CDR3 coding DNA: TGTGCCAGCAGTTACTCGATCGACCTCGGCTTCTACACCTTC.

For the CDR3, the DNA is TGCAGCGTTGACGGGTCTGCTGGAAACACCATATATTTT. Translation gives CSVDGSAGNTIYF. The rearrangement links TRBV29-1 to TRBJ1-3, with D unclear. The V gene's germline CDR1 is SQVTM and CDR2 ANQGSEA. Trimming removed 3 bases at V and 2 bases at J, with 8 bases between. The CDR3 totals 13 residues.

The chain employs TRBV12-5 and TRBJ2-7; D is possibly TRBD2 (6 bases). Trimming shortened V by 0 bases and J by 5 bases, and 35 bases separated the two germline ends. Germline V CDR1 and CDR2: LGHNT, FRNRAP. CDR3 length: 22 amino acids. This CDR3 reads CASGLVAVFSMGLRGVGDEQYF. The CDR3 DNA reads TGTGCTAGTGGTTTGGTAGCCGTTTTTAGCATGGGTCTCCGCGGGGTGGGCGACGAGCAGTACTTC.

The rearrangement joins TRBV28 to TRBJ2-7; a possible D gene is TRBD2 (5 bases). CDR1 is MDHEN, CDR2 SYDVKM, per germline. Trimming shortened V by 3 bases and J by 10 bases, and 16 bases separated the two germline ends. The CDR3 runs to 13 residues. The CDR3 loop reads CASSFGLAGLQYF. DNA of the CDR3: TGTGCCAGCAGTTTTGGGCTAGCAGGCCTACAGTACTTC. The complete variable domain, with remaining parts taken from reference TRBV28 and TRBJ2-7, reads DVKVTQSSRYLVKRTGEKVFLECVQDMDHENMFWYRQDPGLGLRLIYFSYDVKMKEKGDIPEGYSVSREKKERFSLILESASTNQTSMYLCASSFGLAGLQYFGPGTRLTVT.

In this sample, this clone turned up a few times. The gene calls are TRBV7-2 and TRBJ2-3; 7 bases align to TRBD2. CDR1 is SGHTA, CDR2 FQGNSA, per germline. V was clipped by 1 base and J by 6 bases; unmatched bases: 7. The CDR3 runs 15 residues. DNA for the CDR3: TGTGCCAGCAGCTTAGTCCCGGGGACTACCGATACGCAGTATTTT. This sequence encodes CASSLVPGTTDTQYF. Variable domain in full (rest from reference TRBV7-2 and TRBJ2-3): GAGVSQSPSNKVTEKGKDVELRCDPISGHTALYWYRQSLGQGLEFLIYFQGNSAPDKSGLPSDRFSAERTGGSVSTLTIQRTQQEDSAVYLCASSLVPGTTDTQYFGPGTRLTVL.

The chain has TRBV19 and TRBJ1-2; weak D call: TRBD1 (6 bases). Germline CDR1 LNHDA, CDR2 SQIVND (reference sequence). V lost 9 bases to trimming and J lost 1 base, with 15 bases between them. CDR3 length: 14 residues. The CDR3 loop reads CASTGQSLNYGYTF. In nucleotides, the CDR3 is TGTGCCAGCACCGGACAGAGCCTTAACTATGGCTACACCTTC.

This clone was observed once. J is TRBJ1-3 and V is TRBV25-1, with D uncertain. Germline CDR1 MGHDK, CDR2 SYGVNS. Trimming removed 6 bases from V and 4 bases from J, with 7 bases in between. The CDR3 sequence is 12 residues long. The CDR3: CASSWIGNTIYF. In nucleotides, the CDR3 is TGTGCCAGCAGCTGGATCGGAAACACCATATATTTT.

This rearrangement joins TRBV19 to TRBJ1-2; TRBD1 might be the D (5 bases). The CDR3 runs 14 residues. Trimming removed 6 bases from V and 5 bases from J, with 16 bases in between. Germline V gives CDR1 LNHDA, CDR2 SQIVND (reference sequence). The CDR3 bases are TGTGCCAGTAGCTACCGGGACCCTAGGTATGGCTACACCTTC. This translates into CASSYRDPRYGYTF.

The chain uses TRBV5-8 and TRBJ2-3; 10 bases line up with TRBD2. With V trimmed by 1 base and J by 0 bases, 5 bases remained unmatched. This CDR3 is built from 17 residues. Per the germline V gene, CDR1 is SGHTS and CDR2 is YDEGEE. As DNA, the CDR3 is TGTGCCAGCAGCTTGACTAGCGGGGCACTCAGCACAGATACGCAGTATTTT. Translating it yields CASSLTSGALSTDTQYF.

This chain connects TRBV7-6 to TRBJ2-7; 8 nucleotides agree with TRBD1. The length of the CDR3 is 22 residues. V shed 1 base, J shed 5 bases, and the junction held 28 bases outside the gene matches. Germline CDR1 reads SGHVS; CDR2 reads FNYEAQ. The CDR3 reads CASSLDDRGFFSHALGSDEQYF. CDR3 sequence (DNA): TGTGCCAGCAGCTTAGACGACAGGGGTTTCTTCTCTCATGCCCTAGGGTCGGACGAGCAGTACTTC.

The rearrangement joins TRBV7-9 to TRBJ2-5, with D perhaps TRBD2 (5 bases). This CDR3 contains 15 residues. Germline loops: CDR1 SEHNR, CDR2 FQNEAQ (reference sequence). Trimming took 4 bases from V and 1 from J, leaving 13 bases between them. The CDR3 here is CASSSLDLAQETQYF. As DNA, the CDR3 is TGTGCCAGCAGCTCCCTGGACCTAGCCCAAGAGACCCAGTACTTC.

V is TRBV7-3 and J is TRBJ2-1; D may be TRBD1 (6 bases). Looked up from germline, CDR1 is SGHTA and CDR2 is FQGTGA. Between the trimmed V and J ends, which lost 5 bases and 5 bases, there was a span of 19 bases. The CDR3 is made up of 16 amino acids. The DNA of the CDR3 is TGTGCCAGCAGCCCAACCGGGGTGGGACACAACAATGAGCAGTTCTTC. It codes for CASSPTGVGHNNEQFF. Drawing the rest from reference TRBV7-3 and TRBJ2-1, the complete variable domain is GAGVSQTPSNKVTEKGKYVELRCDPISGHTALYWYRQSLGQGPEFLIYFQGTGAADDSGLPNDRFFAVRPEGSVSTLKIQRTERGDSAVYLCASSPTGVGHNNEQFFGPGTRLTVL.

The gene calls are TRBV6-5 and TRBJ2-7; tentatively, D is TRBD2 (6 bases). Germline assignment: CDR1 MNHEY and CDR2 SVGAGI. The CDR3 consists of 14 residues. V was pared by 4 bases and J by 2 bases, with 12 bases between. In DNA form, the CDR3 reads TGTGCCAGCAGTTCTCCGGGAGTTACCTACGAGCAGTACTTC. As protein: CASSSPGVTYEQYF.

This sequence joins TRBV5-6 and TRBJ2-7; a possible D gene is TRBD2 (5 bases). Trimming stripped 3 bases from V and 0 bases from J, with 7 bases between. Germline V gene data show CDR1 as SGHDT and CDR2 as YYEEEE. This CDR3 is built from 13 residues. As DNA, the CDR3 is TGTGCCAGCAGCTGGGCGGGCTCCTACGAGCAGTACTTC. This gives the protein CASSWAGSYEQYF.

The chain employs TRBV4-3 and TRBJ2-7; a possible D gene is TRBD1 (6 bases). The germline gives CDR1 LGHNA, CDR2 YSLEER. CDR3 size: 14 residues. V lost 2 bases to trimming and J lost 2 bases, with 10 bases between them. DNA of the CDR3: TGCGCCAGCAGCCAAACAGGGAAAACCTACGAGCAGTACTTC. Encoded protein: CASSQTGKTYEQYF.